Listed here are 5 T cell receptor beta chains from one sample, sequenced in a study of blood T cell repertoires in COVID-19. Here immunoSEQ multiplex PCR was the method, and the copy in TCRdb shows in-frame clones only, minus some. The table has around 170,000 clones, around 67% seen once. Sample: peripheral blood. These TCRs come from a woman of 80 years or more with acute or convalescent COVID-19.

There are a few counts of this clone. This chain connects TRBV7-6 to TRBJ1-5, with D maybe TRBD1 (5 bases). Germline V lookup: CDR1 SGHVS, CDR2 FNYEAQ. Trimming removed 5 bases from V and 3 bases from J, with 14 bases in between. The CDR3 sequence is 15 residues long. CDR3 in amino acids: CASSPSDTPNQPQHF. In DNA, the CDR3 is TGTGCCAGCAGCCCGTCGGACACTCCCAATCAGCCCCAGCATTTT.

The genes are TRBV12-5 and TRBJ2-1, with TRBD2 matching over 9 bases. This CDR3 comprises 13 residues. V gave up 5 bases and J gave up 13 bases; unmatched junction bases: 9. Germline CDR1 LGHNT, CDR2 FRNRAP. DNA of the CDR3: TGTGCTAGTGGTCCCCCGGGCGGGAGGGTACAGTTCTTC. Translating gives CASGPPGGRVQFF.

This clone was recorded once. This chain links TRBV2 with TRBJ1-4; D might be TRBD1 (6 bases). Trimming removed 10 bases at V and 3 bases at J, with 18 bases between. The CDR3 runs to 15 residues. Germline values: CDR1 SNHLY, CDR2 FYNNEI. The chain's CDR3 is CATTGGGGANEKLFF. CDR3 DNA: TGTGCCACCACGGGAGGAGGGGGAGCTAATGAAAAACTGTTTTTT.

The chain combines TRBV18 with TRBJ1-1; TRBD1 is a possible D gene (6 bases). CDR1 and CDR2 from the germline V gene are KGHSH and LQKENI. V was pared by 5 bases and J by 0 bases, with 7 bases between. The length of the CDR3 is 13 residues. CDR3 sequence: CASSAGVNTEAFF. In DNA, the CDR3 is TGTGCCAGCTCAGCAGGGGTGAACACTGAAGCTTTCTTT.

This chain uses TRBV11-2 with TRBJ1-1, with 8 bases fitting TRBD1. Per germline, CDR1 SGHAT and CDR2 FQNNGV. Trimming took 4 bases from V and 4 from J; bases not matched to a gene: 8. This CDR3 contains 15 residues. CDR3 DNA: TGTGCCAGCAGCTGGACAGGGTTGGGGGTCACTGAAGCTTTCTTT. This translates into CASSWTGLGVTEAFF.